The clone carrying this T cell receptor beta chain has just one count. The method was immunoSEQ multiplex PCR; TCRdb's version includes in-frame clones alone and lacks a portion of them. The table records over 95,000 clones, over 75% of them present only once. These data originate in a study of blood T cell repertoires in COVID-19. This CDR3 is 14 amino acids long. CDR1 SGHTS and CDR2 YDEGEE come from the germline V gene. V was cut by 0 bases and J by 8 bases, with 13 bases left in between. The rearrangement links TRBV5-8 to TRBJ2-3, with D maybe TRBD2 (5 bases). Sequencing was performed on peripheral blood. The sequence was collected from a woman in her 70s who had recovered from COVID-19. The chain's CDR3 is CASSLGLLPGTQYF. The CDR3 DNA is TGTGCCAGCAGCTTGGGACTACTCCCCGGTACGCAGTATTTT.